What follows is one T cell receptor beta chain and its context. No antigen is known for it. This sample is drawn from a study of T cell clones after liver transplantation. Overall study findings and caveats: A larger donor-reactive than third-party decline suggested partial antigen-specific deletion.

In germline, CDR1 is MNHEY, CDR2 SVGAGI. This CDR3 region has 14 residues. Trimming removed 5 bases from V and 3 bases from J; junction bases left unmatched: 5. Method: immunoSEQ multiplex PCR; TCRdb's copy keeps in-frame clones and lacks some. The repertoire holds over 50,000 clones, 65% to 85% seen once, with about 8.5% in the top ten. The gene calls are TRBV6-5 and TRBJ2-7; 9 nucleotides line up with TRBD1. Source: CD4+ T cells from blood, taken before liver transplant. This TCR derives from a human donor who received a liver transplant. In DNA, the CDR3 is TGTGCCAGCAGTCCTCCGACAGGGGGCTACGAGCAGTACTTC. The encoded protein is CASSPPTGGYEQYF.